This T cell receptor beta chain was recovered during a study of T cells in Graves' hyperthyroidism and ophthalmopathy. Study details: Upon initial diagnosis and before any treatment, peripheral blood was collected.

Study-wide results and caveats: Most clonotypes expanded in thyroid above 0.001 were likewise present in blood. The authors' 13 V-J model separated ophthalmopathy from stable hyperthyroidism.

RNA transcripts were the template for amplifying TCR beta CDR3 regions. HTBI primers were used for first-round RT-PCR of the TCR CDR3. In TCRdb, the multiplex PCR reads were re-called with MiXCR into one record per CDR3 protein. The data show approximately 620,000 distinct CDR3 sequences, around 15% seen once. About this clonotype itself: Its antigen is undetermined.

For the diagnoses, clinical symptoms, serum thyroxine and TRAb, thyroid ultrasound and orbital computed tomography were used. V lost 5 bases, J lost 5 bases, and 8 bases lay in between. Germline CDR1 SGHTA, CDR2 FQGNSA. The CDR3 runs 12 residues. Material: blood. V gene TRBV7-2 combines with J gene TRBJ2-3; unclear D gene. The TCR originated in a woman aged 40 to 50 with Graves' ophthalmopathy. CDR3 amino acids: CASSRIEDTQYF. The CDR3 DNA sequence: TGTGCCAGCAGCCGCATAGAAGATACGCAGTATTTT.